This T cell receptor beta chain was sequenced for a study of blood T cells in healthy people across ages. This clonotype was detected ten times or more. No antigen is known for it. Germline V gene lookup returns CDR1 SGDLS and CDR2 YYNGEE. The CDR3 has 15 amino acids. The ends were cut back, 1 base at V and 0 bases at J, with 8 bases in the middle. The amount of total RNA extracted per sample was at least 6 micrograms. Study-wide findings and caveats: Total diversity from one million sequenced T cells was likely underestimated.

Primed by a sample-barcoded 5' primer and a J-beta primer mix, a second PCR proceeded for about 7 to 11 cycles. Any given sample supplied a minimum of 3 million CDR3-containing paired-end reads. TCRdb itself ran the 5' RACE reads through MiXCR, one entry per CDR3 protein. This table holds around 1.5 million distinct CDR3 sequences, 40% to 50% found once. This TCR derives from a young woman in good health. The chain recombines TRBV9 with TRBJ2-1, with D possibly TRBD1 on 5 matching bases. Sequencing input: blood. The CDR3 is CASSVQGSSYNEQFF. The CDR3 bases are TGTGCCAGCAGCGTACAGGGAAGCTCCTACAATGAGCAGTTCTTC.